Listed below are T cell receptor beta chains from one sample, sequenced in a study of metastatic and nonmetastatic thyroid tumors. TCRdb re-clonotyped the PCR reads via MiXCR. The table records about 85,000 clones, roughly 8.6% of them present only once. The sequenced material came from blood. These receptors came from a female donor with papillary thyroid cancer or a benign thyroid nodule (not recorded which). Some clones in this sample may be carry-over from other donors' samples. The CDR3 runs from the conserved cysteine through the conserved F or W. The D gene is left open where the match is weak. Rows may omit the clone size; those that give it use once, few, many or a size class.

J gene	V gene	clone size	D gene	CDR3 DNA	CDR3 protein
TRBJ2-2	TRBV27	.	TRBD2	TGTGCCAGCAGTTCCCTACCGGGGACTAGCGGGGGGCTGAGGACCGGGGAGCTGTTTTTT	CASSSLPGTSGGLRTGELFF
TRBJ2-7	TRBV28	many	TRBD2	TGTGCCAGCAGTGAACTAGCGGGGGGTCCCTTGGGGCAGTACTTC	CASSELAGGPLGQYF
TRBJ1-5	TRBV29-1	many	TRBD1	TGCAGCGTCATGGACAGGGAAGGACAGCCCCAGCATTTT	CSVMDREGQPQHF
TRBJ1-2	TRBV2	few	TRBD1	TGTGCCAGCAGCAAAGGACAGGGCTATGGCTACACCTTC	CASSKGQGYGYTF
TRBJ2-3	TRBV7-9	many	TRBD1	TGTGCCAGCAGTTGGGACAGACGCACAGATACGCAGTATTTT	CASSWDRRTDTQYF
TRBJ2-2	TRBV10-2	.	TRBD2	TGCGCCAGCAGTCCGGGACTAGCGGGGGGGACGCTCACCGGGGAGCTGTTTTTT	CASSPGLAGGTLTGELFF
TRBJ1-5	TRBV6-4	many	.	TGTGCCAGCAGTGTCCTCCCTGGTCAGCCCCAGCATTTT	CASSVLPGQPQHF
TRBJ1-4	TRBV7-9	many	.	TGTGCCAGCAGCTTAGCGGCTACACAGGGACCTAATGAAAAACTGTTTTTT	CASSLAATQGPNEKLFF
TRBJ2-2	TRBV9	.	.	TGTGCCAGCACGCCATTCAAGACCTCGAACACCGGGGAGCTGTTTTTT	CASTPFKTSNTGELFF
TRBJ1-1	TRBV25-1	many	.	TGTGCCAGCACTTTAGGGATTGAAGCTTTCTTT	CASTLGIEAFF
TRBJ2-6	TRBV30	many	TRBD2	TGTGCCTGGAGTGGGGGGGGTGGGGCCAACGTCCTGACTTTC	CAWSGGGGANVLTF
TRBJ1-1	TRBV2	many	.	TGTGCCAGCTCCGACTCGGAGGGAACTGAAGCTTTCTTT	CASSDSEGTEAFF
TRBJ2-3	TRBV3-1	many	TRBD1	TGTGCCAGCAGGCGGGGACAGGCTCCAGATACGCAGTATTTT	CASRRGQAPDTQYF
TRBJ1-2	TRBV6-5	many	.	TGTGCCAGCACCAGAGACAGCTTGGGAGGAGTACGTGACTATGGCTACACCTTC	CASTRDSLGGVRDYGYTF
TRBJ2-7	TRBV28	many	TRBD1	TGTGCCAGCACCCTAACAGGGGGTTACGAGCAGTACTTC	CASTLTGGYEQYF
TRBJ2-7	TRBV12-3/TRBV12-4	many	.	TGTGCCAGCAGTTTAGCTAAGACGGCCTACTTC	CASSLAKTAYF
TRBJ1-1	TRBV6-1	many	TRBD1	TGTGCCAGCAGTATGGGACAGGCCACTGAAGCTTTCTTT	CASSMGQATEAFF
TRBJ1-1	TRBV2	many	.	TGTGCCAGCAGTGAGGAGCCCTGGGACACTGAAGCTTTCTTT	CASSEEPWDTEAFF
TRBJ2-1	TRBV30	many	.	TGTGCCTGGAGCCCAGACAGTTACAATGAGCAGTTCTTC	CAWSPDSYNEQFF
TRBJ2-7	TRBV9	.	.	TGTGCCAGCAGCGTAGATCCCGGGAGCTCCTACGAGCAGTACTTC	CASSVDPGSSYEQYF
TRBJ2-1	TRBV10-1	.	.	TGCGCCAGCAGTGCTACAGGGAAATGGGGTGATGAGCAGCTCTTC	CASSATGKWGDEQLF
TRBJ2-1	TRBV30	.	TRBD2	TGTGCCGGGGGCGTAGCGGGGGGCCGCAATGAGCAGTTCTTC	CAGGVAGGRNEQFF
TRBJ2-2	TRBV6-4	many	TRBD1	TGTGCCAGCCAGGACAGGGCGGACACCGGGGAGCTGTTTTTT	CASQDRADTGELFF
TRBJ2-3	TRBV11-3	many	.	TGTGCCAGCAGCTTAACGGATGATACGCAGTATTTT	CASSLTDDTQYF
TRBJ1-5	TRBV4-1	once	.	TGCGCCAGCAGCGACCTTTCTAGGGGGGGATTCAATCAGCCCCAGCATTTT	CASSDLSRGGFNQPQHF
TRBJ2-6	TRBV2	many	.	TGTGCCACCACAGGCTCTGGGGCCAACGTCCTGACTTTC	CATTGSGANVLTF
TRBJ2-5	TRBV3-1	many	.	TGTGCCAGCAGCCAAGAGGGGGGCCAAGAGACCCAGTACTTC	CASSQEGGQETQYF
TRBJ2-2	TRBV15	.	.	TGTGCCACTACACAGGGTGAAGCGAACACCGGGGAGCTGTTTTTT	CATTQGEANTGELFF
TRBJ1-2	TRBV20-1	.	TRBD1	TGCAGTGCTAGAGATTCGACAAATCCGGGACAGGGACCTAACTATGGCTACACCTTC	CSARDSTNPGQGPNYGYTF
TRBJ2-7	TRBV7-2	many	.	TGTGCCAGCAGCTTAGCGCTGGTATCGACTAGTTACTCCTACGAGCAGTACTTC	CASSLALVSTSYSYEQYF
TRBJ2-2	TRBV14	many	TRBD1	TGTGCCAGCAGCCTACAGGGGCGCAGGAACACCGGGGAGCTGTTTTTT	CASSLQGRRNTGELFF
TRBJ2-1	TRBV2	many	TRBD2	TGTGCCAGCAGTGGCGGTATTGGGTCTAGCGGGGGAGGCTCCTACAATGAGCAGTTCTTC	CASSGGIGSSGGGSYNEQFF
TRBJ1-5	TRBV28	many	.	TGTGCCAGCAGTTTATTACCCCAGAGGAGCAATCAGCCCCAGCATTTT	CASSLLPQRSNQPQHF
TRBJ2-2	TRBV28	.	.	TGTGCCAGCAGTTTGTCTGGATGGGTAACCGGGGAGCTGTTTTTT	CASSLSGWVTGELFF
TRBJ2-2	TRBV9	many	TRBD1	TGTGCCAGCAGCGTAGGGTGGACAGGGCTGACCGGGGAGCTGTTTTTT	CASSVGWTGLTGELFF
TRBJ1-1	TRBV5-1	.	TRBD1	TGCGCCAGCAGCTTGGACAGGGGGAGGGTGAACACTGAAGCTTTCTTT	CASSLDRGRVNTEAFF
TRBJ2-7	TRBV19	few	.	TGTGCCAGTAGTATGTCGGCGGCGTCGCGGGGCGAGCAGTACTTC	CASSMSAASRGEQYF
TRBJ2-1	TRBV10-3	many	TRBD2	TGTGCCATCGGACTAGCGGGGGCCAATGAGCAGTTCTTC	CAIGLAGANEQFF
TRBJ2-1	TRBV7-2	many	TRBD2	TGTGCCAGCAGTCCAACTAGCGGGGGCGTCCACAATGAGCAGTTCTTC	CASSPTSGGVHNEQFF
TRBJ1-5	TRBV18	many	.	TGTGCCAGCTCACGGACGGGTGGCAATCAGCCCCAGCATTTT	CASSRTGGNQPQHF
TRBJ2-5	TRBV6-4	.	.	TGTGCCAGCAGTGGGTTTCTGCCGGGGACCCAGTACTTC	CASSGFLPGTQYF
TRBJ1-2	TRBV5-1	few	.	TGCGCCAGCAGCTTAATGGACGCCTATGGCTACACCTTC	CASSLMDAYGYTF
TRBJ1-5	TRBV19	many	TRBD1	TGTGCCAGTATCAATATTGGAACAGGGGGCGAAGATCAGCCCCAGCATTTT	CASINIGTGGEDQPQHF
TRBJ1-4	TRBV5-1	.	TRBD1	TGCGCCAGCAGCCTGGGGACAGCCGGAGGGGATGAAAAACTGTTTTTT	CASSLGTAGGDEKLFF
TRBJ2-1	TRBV3-1	many	TRBD2	TGTGCCAGCAGCCTCCGGGGTAGCGGGGCCTCCTACAATGAGCAGTTCTTC	CASSLRGSGASYNEQFF